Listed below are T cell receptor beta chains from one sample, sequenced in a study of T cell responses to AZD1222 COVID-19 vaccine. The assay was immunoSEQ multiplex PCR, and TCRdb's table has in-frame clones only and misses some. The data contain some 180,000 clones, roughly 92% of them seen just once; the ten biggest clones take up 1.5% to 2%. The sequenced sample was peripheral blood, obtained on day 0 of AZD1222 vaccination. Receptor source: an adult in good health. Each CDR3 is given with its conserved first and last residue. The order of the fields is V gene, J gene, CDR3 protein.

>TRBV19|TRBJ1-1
CASSIQGESEAFF
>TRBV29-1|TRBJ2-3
CSVEVAGRAKDTQYF
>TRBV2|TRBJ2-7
CASSGQASFGEQYF
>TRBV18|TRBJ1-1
CASSQGLNTEAFF
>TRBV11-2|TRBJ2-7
CASSHSGGISYEQYF
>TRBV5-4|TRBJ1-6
CASSSPYNSPLHF
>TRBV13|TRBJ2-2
CASSQRGVNTGELFF
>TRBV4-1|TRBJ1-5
CASSQDPGNQPQHF
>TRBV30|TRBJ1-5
CAWSVGHRQPQHF
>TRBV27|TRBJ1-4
CASRRQGDGTNEKLFF
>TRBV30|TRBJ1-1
CAWTPETTEAFF
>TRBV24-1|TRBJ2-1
CATSGGTGSWNEQFF
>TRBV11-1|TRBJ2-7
CASSLTGDEQYF
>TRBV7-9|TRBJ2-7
CASSLGAFDEQYF
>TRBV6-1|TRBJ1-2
CASSEVGRADYTF
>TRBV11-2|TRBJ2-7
CASSRTTPAGEQYF